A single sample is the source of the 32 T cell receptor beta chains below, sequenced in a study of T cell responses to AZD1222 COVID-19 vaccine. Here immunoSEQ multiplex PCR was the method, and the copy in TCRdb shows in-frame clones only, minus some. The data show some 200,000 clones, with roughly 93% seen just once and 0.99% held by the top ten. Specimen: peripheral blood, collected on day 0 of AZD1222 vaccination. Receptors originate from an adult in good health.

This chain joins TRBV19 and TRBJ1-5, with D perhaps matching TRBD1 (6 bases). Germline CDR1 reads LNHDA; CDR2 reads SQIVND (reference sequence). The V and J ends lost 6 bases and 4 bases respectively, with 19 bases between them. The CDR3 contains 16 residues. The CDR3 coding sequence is TGTGCCAGTAGGACCCGGGACATTACACGAAATCAGCCCCAGCATTTT. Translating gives CASRTRDITRNQPQHF.

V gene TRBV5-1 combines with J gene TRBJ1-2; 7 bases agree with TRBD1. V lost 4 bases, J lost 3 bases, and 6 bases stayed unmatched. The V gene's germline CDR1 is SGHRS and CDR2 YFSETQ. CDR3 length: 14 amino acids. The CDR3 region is CASSRFGTDYGYTF. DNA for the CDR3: TGCGCCAGCAGCAGATTCGGGACAGACTATGGCTACACCTTC.

CDR3 sequence: CASSPTDLGTSGLFSYNEQFF. DNA of the CDR3: TGTGCCAGCAGCCCAACCGACCTAGGGACTAGCGGGTTATTCTCCTACAATGAGCAGTTCTTC. V is TRBV3-1 (or the pseudogene TRBV3-2) and J is TRBJ2-1; 12 bases are shared with TRBD2. Germline values: CDR1 LGHDT, CDR2 YNNKEL (reference sequence). J gave up 0 bases and V 4 bases, and 16 bases lay outside the gene matches. The CDR3 runs to 21 residues.

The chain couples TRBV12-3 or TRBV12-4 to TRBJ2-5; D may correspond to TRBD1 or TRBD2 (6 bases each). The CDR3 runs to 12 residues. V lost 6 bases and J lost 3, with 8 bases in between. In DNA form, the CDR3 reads TGTGCCAGCAGAGGGGGGAAAGAGACCCAGTACTTC. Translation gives CASRGGKETQYF.

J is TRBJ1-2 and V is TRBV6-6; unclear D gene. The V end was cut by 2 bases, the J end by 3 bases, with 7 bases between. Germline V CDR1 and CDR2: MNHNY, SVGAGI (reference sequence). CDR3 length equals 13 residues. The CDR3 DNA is TGTGCCAGCAGTTACCCCCAAGACTATGGCTACACCTTC. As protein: CASSYPQDYGYTF.

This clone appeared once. CDR3 region: CASSFRGWYEQYF. The CDR3 DNA sequence: TGTGCCAGCAGCTTCCGGGGGTGGTACGAGCAGTACTTC. V gene TRBV6-2 or TRBV6-3 combines with J gene TRBJ2-7; D is perhaps TRBD2 (6 bases). The length of the CDR3 is 13 residues. Trimming pared 6 bases from V and 4 bases from J, leaving 13 bases between. CDR1 is MNHEY, CDR2 SVGEGT, per germline.

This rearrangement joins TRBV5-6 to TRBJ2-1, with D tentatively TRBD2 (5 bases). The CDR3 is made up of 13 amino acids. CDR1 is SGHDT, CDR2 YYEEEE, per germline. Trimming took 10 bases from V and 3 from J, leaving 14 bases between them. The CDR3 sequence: CAGSRTGYNEQFF. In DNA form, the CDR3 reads TGTGCCGGTTCTCGGACTGGCTACAATGAGCAGTTCTTC.

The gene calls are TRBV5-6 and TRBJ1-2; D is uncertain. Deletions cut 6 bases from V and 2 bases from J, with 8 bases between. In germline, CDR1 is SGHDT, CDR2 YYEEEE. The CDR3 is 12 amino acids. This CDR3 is CASTILNYGYTF. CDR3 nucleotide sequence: TGTGCCAGCACCATTCTGAACTATGGCTACACCTTC.

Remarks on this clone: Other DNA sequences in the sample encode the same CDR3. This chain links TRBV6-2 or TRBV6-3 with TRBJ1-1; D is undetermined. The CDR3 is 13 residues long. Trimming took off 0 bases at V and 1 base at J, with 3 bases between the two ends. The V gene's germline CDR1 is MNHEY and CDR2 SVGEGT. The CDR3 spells CASSYSRNTEAFF. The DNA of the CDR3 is TGTGCCAGCAGTTACTCACGGAACACTGAAGCTTTCTTT.

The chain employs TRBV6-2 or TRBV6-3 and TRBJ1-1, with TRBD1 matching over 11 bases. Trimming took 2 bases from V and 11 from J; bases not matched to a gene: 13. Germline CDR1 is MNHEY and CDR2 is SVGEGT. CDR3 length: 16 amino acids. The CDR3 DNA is TGTGCCAGCAGTTACCGGGGGGACAGGGGGACCCGGTTGGCTTTCTTT. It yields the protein CASSYRGDRGTRLAFF.

CDR3 region: CASRGRGRGYTF. CDR3 sequence (DNA): TGCGCCAGCAGGGGGCGAGGGAGAGGCTACACCTTC. This rearrangement joins TRBV10-1 to TRBJ1-2; TRBD1 might be the D (5 bases). Looked up from germline, CDR1 is WNHNN and CDR2 is SYGVQD (reference sequence). This CDR3 has 12 residues. Trimming cost V 6 bases and J 8 bases, with 13 bases left between them.

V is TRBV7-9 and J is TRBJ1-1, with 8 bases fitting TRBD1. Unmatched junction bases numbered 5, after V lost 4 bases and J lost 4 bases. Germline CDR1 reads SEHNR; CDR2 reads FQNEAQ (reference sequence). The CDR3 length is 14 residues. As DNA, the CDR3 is TGTGCCAGCAGCTGGACAGGGATGGGCACTGAAGCTTTCTTT. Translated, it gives CASSWTGMGTEAFF.

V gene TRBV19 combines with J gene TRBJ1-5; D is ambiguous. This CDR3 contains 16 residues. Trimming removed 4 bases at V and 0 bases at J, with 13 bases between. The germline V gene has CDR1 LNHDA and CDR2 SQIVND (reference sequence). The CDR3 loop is CASSTDRGYSNQPQHF. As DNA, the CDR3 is TGTGCCAGTAGTACTGACCGTGGCTATAGCAATCAGCCCCAGCATTTT.

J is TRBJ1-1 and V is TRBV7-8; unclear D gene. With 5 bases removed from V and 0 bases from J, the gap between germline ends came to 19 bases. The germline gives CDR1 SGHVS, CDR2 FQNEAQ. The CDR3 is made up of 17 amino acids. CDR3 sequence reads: CASSAGPYDLVNTEAFF. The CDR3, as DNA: TGTGCCAGCAGCGCCGGACCATACGATCTCGTGAACACTGAAGCTTTCTTT.

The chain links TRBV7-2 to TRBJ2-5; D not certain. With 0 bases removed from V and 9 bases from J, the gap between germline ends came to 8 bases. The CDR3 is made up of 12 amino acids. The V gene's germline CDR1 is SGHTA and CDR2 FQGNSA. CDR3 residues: CASSLAEIPQYF. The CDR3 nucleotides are TGTGCCAGCAGCTTAGCCGAAATCCCCCAGTACTTC.

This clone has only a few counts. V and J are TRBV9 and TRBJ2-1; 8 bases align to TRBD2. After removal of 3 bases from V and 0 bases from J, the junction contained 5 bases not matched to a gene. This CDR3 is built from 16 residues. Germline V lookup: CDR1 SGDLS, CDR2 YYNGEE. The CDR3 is CASSATGGSSYNEQFF. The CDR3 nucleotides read TGTGCCAGCAGCGCTACGGGGGGGAGCTCCTACAATGAGCAGTTCTTC.

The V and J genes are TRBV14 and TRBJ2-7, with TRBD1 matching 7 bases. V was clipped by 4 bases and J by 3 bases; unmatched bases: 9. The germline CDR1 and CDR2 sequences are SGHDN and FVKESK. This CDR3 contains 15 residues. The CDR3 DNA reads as TGTGCCAGCAGCCGGTCTTCCGGGACAGTCTACGAGCAGTACTTC. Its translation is CASSRSSGTVYEQYF.

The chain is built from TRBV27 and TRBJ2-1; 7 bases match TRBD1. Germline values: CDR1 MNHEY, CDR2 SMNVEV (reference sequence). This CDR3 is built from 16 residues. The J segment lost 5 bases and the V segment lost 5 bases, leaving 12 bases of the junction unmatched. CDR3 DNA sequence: TGTGCCAGCAGTAGGACGATAGGGACAGAGAACAATGAGCAGTTCTTC. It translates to CASSRTIGTENNEQFF.

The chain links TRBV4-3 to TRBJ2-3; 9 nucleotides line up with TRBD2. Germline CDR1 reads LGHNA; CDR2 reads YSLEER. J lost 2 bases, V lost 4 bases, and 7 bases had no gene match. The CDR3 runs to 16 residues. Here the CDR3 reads CASSRLRGGSTDTQYF. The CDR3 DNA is TGCGCCAGCAGCCGTTTGCGGGGGGGCTCCACAGATACGCAGTATTTT.

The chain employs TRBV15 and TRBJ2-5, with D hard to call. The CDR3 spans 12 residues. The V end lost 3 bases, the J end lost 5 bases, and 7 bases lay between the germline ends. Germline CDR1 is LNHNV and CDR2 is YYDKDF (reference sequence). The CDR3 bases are TGTGCCACCAGCAGTATATGGGAGACCCAGTACTTC. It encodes CATSSIWETQYF.

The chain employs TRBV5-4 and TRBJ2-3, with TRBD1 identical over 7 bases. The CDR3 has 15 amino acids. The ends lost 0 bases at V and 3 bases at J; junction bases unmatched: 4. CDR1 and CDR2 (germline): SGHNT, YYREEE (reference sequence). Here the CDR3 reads CASSLDRGLTDTQYF. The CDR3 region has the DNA TGTGCCAGCAGCTTGGATAGGGGGCTTACAGATACGCAGTATTTT.

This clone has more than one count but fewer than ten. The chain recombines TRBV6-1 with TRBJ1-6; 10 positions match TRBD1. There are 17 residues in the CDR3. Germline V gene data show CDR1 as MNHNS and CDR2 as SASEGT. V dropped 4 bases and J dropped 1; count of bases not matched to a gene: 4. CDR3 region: CASSAGTGVSYNSPLHF. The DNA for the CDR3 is TGTGCCAGCAGTGCCGGGACAGGGGTGTCCTATAATTCACCCCTCCACTTT.

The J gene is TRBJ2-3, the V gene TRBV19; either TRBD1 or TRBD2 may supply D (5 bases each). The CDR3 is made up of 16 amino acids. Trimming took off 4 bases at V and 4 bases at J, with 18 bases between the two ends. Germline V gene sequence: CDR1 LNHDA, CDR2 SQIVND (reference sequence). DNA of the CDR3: TGTGCCAGTAGTACGACCCGGGACGATGCCCCAGATACGCAGTATTTT. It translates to CASSTTRDDAPDTQYF.

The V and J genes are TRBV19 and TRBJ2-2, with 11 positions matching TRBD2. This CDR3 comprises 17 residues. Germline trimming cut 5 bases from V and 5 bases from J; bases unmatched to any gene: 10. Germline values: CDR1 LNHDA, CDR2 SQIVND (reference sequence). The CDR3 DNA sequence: TGTGCCAGTAGTCCCAAACTTTGGACTAGCGGGACCGGGGAGCTGTTTTTT. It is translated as CASSPKLWTSGTGELFF.

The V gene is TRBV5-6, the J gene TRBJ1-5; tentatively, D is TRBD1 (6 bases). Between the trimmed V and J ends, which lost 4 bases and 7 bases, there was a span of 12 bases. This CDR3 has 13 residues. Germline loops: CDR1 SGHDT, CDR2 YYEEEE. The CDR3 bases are TGTGCCAGCAGCGCACAGGGTGGCCAGCCCCAGCATTTT. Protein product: CASSAQGGQPQHF.

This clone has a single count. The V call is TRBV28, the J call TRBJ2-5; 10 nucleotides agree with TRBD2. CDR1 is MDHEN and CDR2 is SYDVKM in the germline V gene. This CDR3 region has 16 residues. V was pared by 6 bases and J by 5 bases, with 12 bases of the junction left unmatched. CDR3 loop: CASSRDEREGPETQYF. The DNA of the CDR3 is TGTGCCAGCAGCCGGGACGAGCGGGAGGGCCCTGAGACCCAGTACTTC.

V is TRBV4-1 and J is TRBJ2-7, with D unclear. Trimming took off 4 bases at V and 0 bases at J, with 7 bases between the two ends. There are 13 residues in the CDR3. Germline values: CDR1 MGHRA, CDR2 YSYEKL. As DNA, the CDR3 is TGCGCCAGCAGCCCCCCCTACTCCTACGAGCAGTACTTC. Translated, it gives CASSPPYSYEQYF.

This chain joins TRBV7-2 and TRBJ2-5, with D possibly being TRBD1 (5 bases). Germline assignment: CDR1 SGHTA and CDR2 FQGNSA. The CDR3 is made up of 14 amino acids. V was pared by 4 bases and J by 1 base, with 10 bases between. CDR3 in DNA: TGTGCCAGCAGCTCTCAGGGTTTCCAAGAGACCCAGTACTTC. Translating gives CASSSQGFQETQYF.

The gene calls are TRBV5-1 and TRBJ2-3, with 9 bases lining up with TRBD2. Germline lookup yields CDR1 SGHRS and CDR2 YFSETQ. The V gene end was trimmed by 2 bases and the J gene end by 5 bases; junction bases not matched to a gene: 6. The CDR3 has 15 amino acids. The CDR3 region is CASSFLAGKGDTQYF. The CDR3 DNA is TGCGCCAGCAGCTTTCTAGCGGGGAAGGGAGATACGCAGTATTTT. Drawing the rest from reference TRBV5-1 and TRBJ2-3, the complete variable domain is KAGVTQTPRYLIKTRGQQVTLSCSPISGHRSVSWYQQTPGQGLQFLFEYFSETQRNKGNFPGRFSGRQFSNSRSEMNVSTLELGDSALYLCASSFLAGKGDTQYFGPGTRLTVL.

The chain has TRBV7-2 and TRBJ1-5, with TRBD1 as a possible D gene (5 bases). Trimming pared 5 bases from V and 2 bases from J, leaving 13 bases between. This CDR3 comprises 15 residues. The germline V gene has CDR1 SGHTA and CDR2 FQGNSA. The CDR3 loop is CASSLLGVGNQPQHF. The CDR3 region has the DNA TGTGCCAGCAGCCTCTTGGGGGTAGGCAATCAGCCCCAGCATTTT.

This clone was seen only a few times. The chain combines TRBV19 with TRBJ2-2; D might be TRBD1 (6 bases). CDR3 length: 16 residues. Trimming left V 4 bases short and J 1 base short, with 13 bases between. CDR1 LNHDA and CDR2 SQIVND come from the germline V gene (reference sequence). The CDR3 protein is CASSTSGTLNTGELFF. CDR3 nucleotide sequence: TGTGCCAGTAGTACATCCGGGACACTGAACACCGGGGAGCTGTTTTTT.

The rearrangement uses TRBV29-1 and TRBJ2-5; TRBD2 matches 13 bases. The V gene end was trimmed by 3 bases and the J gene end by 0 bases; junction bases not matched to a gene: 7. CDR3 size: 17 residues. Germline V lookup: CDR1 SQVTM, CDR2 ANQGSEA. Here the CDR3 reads CSVDWEGTSGNQETQYF. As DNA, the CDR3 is TGCAGCGTTGACTGGGAAGGGACTAGCGGGAACCAAGAGACCCAGTACTTC.